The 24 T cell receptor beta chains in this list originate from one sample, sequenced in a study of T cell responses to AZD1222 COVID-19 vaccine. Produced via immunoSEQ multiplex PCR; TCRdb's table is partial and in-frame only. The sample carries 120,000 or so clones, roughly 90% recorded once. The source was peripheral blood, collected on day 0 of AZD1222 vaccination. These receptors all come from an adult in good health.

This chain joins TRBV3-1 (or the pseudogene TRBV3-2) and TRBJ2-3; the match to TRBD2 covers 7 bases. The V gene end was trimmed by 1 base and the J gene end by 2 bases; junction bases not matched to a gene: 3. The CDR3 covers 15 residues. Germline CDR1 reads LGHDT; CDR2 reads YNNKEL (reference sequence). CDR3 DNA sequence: TGTGCCAGCAGCCAAGTAACTAGCGTCACAGATACGCAGTATTTT. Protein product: CASSQVTSVTDTQYF.

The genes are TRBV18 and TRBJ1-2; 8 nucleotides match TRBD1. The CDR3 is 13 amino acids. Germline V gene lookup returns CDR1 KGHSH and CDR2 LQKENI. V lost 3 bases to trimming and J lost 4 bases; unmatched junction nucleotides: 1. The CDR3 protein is CASSPDRVYGYTF. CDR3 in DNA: TGTGCCAGCTCACCGGACAGGGTCTATGGCTACACCTTC.

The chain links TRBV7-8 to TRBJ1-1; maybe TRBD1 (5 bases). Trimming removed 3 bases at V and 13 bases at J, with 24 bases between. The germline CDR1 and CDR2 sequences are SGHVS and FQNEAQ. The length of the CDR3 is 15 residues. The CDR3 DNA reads TGTGCCAGCAGCTTGTATACAGGTTTCCAGCAGGTGGATTTCTTT. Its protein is CASSLYTGFQQVDFF.

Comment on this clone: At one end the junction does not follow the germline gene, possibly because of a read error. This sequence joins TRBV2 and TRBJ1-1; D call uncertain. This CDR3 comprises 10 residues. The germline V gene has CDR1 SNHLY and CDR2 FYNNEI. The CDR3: CASSEYSSLF. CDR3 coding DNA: TGTGCCAGCAGTGAATATTCGTCTCTCTTT.

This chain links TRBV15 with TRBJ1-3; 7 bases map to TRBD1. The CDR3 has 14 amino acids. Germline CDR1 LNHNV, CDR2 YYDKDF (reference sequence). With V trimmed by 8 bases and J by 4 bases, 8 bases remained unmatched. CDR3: CATRDRELGNTIYF. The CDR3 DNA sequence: TGTGCCACCCGAGACAGGGAACTGGGAAACACCATATATTTT.

This chain's CDR3 is CASSEGFLRGYTF. In DNA, the CDR3 is TGTGCCAGCTCAGAGGGTTTCTTACGTGGCTACACCTTC. V usage is TRBV18 and J usage is TRBJ1-2; D gene ambiguous. The CDR3 runs to 13 residues. V lost 5 bases to trimming and J lost 7 bases, with 14 bases between them. CDR1 KGHSH and CDR2 LQKENI come from the germline V gene.

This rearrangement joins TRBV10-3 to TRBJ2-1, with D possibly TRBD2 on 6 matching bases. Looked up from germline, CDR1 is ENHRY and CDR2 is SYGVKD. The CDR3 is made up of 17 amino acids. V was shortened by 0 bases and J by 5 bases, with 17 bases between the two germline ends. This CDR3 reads CAISESNSGGSDNEQFF. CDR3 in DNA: TGTGCCATCAGTGAGTCGAATAGCGGAGGGTCGGACAATGAGCAGTTCTTC.

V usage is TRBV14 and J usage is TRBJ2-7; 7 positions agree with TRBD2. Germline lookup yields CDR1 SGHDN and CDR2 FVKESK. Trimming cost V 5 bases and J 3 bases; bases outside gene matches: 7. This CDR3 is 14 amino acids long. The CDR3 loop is CASSDGTNLYEQYF. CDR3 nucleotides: TGTGCCAGCAGCGACGGGACTAACCTCTACGAGCAGTACTTC. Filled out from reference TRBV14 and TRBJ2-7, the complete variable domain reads EAGVTQFPSHSVIEKGQTVTLRCDPISGHDNLYWYRRVMGKEIKFLLHFVKESKQDESGMPNNRFLAERTGGTYSTLKVQPAELEDSGVYFCASSDGTNLYEQYFGPGTRLTVT.

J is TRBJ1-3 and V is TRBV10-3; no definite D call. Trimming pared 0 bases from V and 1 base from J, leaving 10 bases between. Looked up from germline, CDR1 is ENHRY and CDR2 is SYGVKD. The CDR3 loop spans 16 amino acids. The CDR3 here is CAISESNLGSGNTIYF. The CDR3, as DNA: TGTGCCATCAGTGAGTCGAACTTGGGTTCTGGAAACACCATATATTTT.

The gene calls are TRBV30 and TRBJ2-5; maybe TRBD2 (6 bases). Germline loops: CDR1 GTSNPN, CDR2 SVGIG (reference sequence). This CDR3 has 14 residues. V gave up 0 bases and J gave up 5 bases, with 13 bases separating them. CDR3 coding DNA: TGTGCCTGGAGTGTGGAAAAGGGGAGGGAGACCCAGTACTTC. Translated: CAWSVEKGRETQYF.

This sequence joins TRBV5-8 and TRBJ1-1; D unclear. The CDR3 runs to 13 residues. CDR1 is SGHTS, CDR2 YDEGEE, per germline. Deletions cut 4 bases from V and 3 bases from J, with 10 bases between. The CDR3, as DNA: TGTGCCAGCAGCCTTTTCTTATACACTGAAGCTTTCTTT. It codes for CASSLFLYTEAFF. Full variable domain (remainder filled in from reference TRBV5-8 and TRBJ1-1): EAGVTQSPTHLIKTRGQQATLRCSPISGHTSVYWYQQALGLGLQFLLWYDEGEERNRGNFPPRFSGRQFPNYSSELNVNALELEDSALYLCASSLFLYTEAFFGQGTRLTVV.

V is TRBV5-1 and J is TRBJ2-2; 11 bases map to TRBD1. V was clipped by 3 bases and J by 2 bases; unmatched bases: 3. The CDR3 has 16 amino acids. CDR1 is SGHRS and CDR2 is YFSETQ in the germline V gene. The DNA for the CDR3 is TGCGCCAGCAGCTCAGGGACAGGGGGTAACACCGGGGAGCTGTTTTTT. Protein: CASSSGTGGNTGELFF.

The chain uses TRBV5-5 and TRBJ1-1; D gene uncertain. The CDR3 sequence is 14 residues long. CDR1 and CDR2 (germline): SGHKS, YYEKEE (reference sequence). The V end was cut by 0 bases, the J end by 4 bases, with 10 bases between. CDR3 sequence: CASSLASRTTEAFF. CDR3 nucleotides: TGTGCCAGCAGCTTGGCCTCAAGAACCACTGAAGCTTTCTTT.

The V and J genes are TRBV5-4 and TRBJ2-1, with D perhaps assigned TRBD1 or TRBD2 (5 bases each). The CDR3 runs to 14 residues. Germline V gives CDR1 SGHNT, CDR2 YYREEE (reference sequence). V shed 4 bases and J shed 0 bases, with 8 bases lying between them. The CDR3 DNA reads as TGTGCCAGCAGCCGGGACCGCTCCTACAATGAGCAGTTCTTC. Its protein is CASSRDRSYNEQFF.

The CDR3 coding sequence is TGTGCCAGCAGCTTATGGCGGGAGGATGGCTACACCTTC. Its protein product is CASSLWREDGYTF. V gene TRBV7-9 combines with J gene TRBJ1-2; D call uncertain. This CDR3 has 13 residues. Germline CDR1 and CDR2: SEHNR and FQNEAQ (reference sequence). The V end was cut by 2 bases, the J end by 6 bases, with 10 bases between.

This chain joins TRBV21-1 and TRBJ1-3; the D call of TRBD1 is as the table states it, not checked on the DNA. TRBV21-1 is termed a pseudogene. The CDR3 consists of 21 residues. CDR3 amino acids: CASSRWDSFLCSKFSGNTIYF. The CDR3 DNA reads TGTGCCAGCAGCCGATGGGACAGTTTTCTCTGTTCAAAATTCTCTGGAAACACCATATATTTT.

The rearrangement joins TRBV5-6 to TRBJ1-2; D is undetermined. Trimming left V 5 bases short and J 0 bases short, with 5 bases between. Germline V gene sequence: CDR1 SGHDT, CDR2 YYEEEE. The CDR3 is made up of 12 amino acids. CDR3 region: CASSTTNYGYTF. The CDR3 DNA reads TGTGCCAGCAGTACCACTAACTATGGCTACACCTTC. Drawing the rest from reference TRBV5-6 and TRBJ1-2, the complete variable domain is DAGVTQSPTHLIKTRGQQVTLRCSPKSGHDTVSWYQQALGQGPQFIFQYYEEEERQRGNFPDRFSGHQFPNYSSELNVNALLLGDSALYLCASSTTNYGYTFGSGTRLTVV.

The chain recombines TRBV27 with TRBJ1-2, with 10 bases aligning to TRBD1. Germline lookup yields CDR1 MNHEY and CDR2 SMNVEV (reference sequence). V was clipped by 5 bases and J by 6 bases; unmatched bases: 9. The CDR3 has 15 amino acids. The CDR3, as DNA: TGTGCCAGCAGTAGAAAACCGGGACAGGGGAATGGCTACACCTTC. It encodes CASSRKPGQGNGYTF.

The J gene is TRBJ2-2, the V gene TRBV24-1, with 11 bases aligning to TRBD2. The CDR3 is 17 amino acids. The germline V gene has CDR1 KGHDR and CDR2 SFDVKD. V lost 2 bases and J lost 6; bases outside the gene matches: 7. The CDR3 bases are TGTGCCACCAGTGATTCGAGACTAGCGGGACCTGCCGGGGAGCTGTTTTTT. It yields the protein CATSDSRLAGPAGELFF.

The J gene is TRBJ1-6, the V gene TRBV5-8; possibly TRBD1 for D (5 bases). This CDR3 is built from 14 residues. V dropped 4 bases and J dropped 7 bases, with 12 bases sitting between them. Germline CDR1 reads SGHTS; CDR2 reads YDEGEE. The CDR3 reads CASSAGLNNSPLHF. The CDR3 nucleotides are TGTGCCAGCAGCGCGGGACTGAACAATTCACCCCTCCACTTT.

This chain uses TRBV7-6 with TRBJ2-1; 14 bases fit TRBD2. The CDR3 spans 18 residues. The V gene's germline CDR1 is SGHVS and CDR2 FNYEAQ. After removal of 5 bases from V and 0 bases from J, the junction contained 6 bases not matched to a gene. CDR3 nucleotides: TGTGCCAGCAGCATTGGACTAGCGGGAGGCGTCTCCTACAATGAGCAGTTCTTC. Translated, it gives CASSIGLAGGVSYNEQFF.

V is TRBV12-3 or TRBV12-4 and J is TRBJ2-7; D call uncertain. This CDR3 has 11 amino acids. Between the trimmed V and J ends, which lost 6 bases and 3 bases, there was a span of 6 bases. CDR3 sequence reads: CASRRFYEQYF. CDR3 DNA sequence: TGTGCCAGCAGAAGATTCTACGAGCAGTACTTC.

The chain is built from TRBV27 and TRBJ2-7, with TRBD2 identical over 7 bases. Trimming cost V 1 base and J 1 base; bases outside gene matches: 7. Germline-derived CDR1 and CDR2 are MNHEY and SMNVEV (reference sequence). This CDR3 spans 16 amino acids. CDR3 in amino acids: CASSLYGPGGSYEQYF. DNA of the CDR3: TGTGCCAGCAGTTTATATGGTCCCGGGGGGTCCTACGAGCAGTACTTC.

CDR3 region: CASSGLAGGPTTGELFF. CDR3 nucleotide sequence: TGTGCCAGCAGCGGACTAGCGGGAGGGCCGACCACCGGGGAGCTGTTTTTT. The chain is built from TRBV7-9 and TRBJ2-2, with 15 bases lining up with TRBD2. CDR3 length: 17 amino acids. With 5 bases clipped from V and 4 bases from J, the junction kept 5 bases outside the gene matches. From germline, CDR1 is SEHNR and CDR2 FQNEAQ (reference sequence).